The rows below give T cell receptor beta chains drawn from one sample of a study of Graves' ophthalmopathy and Graves' hyperthyroidism. TCRdb reprocessed the multiplex PCR reads via MiXCR and lists one record per CDR3 protein. This table has some 400,000 distinct CDR3 sequences, around 19% appearing once. The sequenced material came from peripheral blood. These receptors all come from a woman aged 18-29 years with Graves' ophthalmopathy. The CDR3 runs from the conserved cysteine through the conserved F or W. The order of the fields is J gene, clone size, D gene, V gene, CDR3 DNA, CDR3 protein. A D gene is named only where the DNA matches it firmly. A row's size may be missing; if present it is once, few, many or a size class.

j_call: TRBJ2-2; clone_size: many; d_call: .; v_call: TRBV7-2; cdr3_nt: TGTGCCAGCAGCGTTAGCCCCGGGGAGCTGTTTTTT; cdr3_aa: CASSVSPGELFF
j_call: TRBJ1-1; clone_size: many; d_call: .; v_call: TRBV4-1; cdr3_nt: TGCGCCAGCAGCCAGGCAGGGACGCGGAACACTGAAGCTTTCTTT; cdr3_aa: CASSQAGTRNTEAFF
j_call: TRBJ2-5; clone_size: many; d_call: .; v_call: TRBV12-3/TRBV12-4; cdr3_nt: TGTGCCAGCAGCCTCGGAGTGGGAGAGCAAGAGACCCAGTACTTC; cdr3_aa: CASSLGVGEQETQYF
j_call: TRBJ1-6; clone_size: many; d_call: TRBD1; v_call: TRBV30; cdr3_nt: TGTGCCTGGATTGGTGAATGGGGACAGGGGACCTCTCCCCTCCACTTT; cdr3_aa: CAWIGEWGQGTSPLHF
j_call: TRBJ1-1; clone_size: .; d_call: TRBD1; v_call: TRBV6-2/TRBV6-3; cdr3_nt: TGTGCCAGCAGTTCCACAAGACAGGGGAGCACTGAAGCTTTCTTT; cdr3_aa: CASSSTRQGSTEAFF
j_call: TRBJ2-2; clone_size: many; d_call: .; v_call: TRBV28; cdr3_nt: TGTGCCAGCATTCTACAACGGGGCACCGGGGAGCTGTTTTTT; cdr3_aa: CASILQRGTGELFF
j_call: TRBJ1-3; clone_size: many; d_call: .; v_call: TRBV9; cdr3_nt: TGTGCCAGCAGCTTTACTGACCTCTCTGGAAACACCATATATTTT; cdr3_aa: CASSFTDLSGNTIYF
j_call: TRBJ2-7; clone_size: once; d_call: TRBD2; v_call: TRBV20-1; cdr3_nt: TGCAGTGCCGAAGGCGGGAGCTCCTACGAGCAGTACTTC; cdr3_aa: CSAEGGSSYEQYF
j_call: TRBJ1-5; clone_size: many; d_call: .; v_call: TRBV10-1; cdr3_nt: TGCGCCAGCAGTGAGTCGCGCGACAGGCCCCAGCATTTT; cdr3_aa: CASSESRDRPQHF
j_call: TRBJ2-2; clone_size: many; d_call: .; v_call: TRBV4-1; cdr3_nt: TGCGCCAGCAGCCGAGCCACCGGGGAGCTGTTTTTT; cdr3_aa: CASSRATGELFF
j_call: TRBJ1-1; clone_size: many; d_call: TRBD1; v_call: TRBV30; cdr3_nt: TGTGCCTTAGAAGGGGGCGAGGTGGAGATGAACACTGAAGCTTTCTTT; cdr3_aa: CALEGGEVEMNTEAFF
j_call: TRBJ1-1; clone_size: .; d_call: TRBD1; v_call: TRBV28; cdr3_nt: TGTGCCAGCAGTACATCAGGGGGCGCGTACACTGAAGCTTTCTTT; cdr3_aa: CASSTSGGAYTEAFF
j_call: TRBJ2-2; clone_size: many; d_call: TRBD1; v_call: TRBV25-1; cdr3_nt: TGTGCCAGCAGATACCTGCGGGGGACAGGGCCGCCGCCTGCCAGAAGCGGGGAGCTGTTTTTT; cdr3_aa: CASRYLRGTGPPPARSGELFF
j_call: TRBJ2-7; clone_size: many; d_call: TRBD2; v_call: TRBV20-1; cdr3_nt: TGCAGTGCTAGAGAAAGAGGGACTAGCGGGACGAGACAATTAGACTACGAGCAGTACTTC; cdr3_aa: CSARERGTSGTRQLDYEQYF
j_call: TRBJ2-5; clone_size: many; d_call: TRBD1; v_call: TRBV24-1; cdr3_nt: TGTGCCACCAGTGATCCGGGACAGGGAGAGACCCAGTACTTC; cdr3_aa: CATSDPGQGETQYF
j_call: TRBJ2-7; clone_size: many; d_call: TRBD1; v_call: TRBV6-1; cdr3_nt: TGTGCCAGCAGAACCCCGGGACAGGGGGCCTACGAGCAGTACTTC; cdr3_aa: CASRTPGQGAYEQYF
j_call: TRBJ1-5; clone_size: many; d_call: .; v_call: TRBV29-1; cdr3_nt: TGCAGCGTTGGGGTGGGGGCGCAGCCCCAGCATTTT; cdr3_aa: CSVGVGAQPQHF
j_call: TRBJ1-1; clone_size: many; d_call: .; v_call: TRBV20-1; cdr3_nt: TGCAGTGCTTTTGCCCAACAGGGAATGAACACTGAAGCTTTCTTT; cdr3_aa: CSAFAQQGMNTEAFF
j_call: TRBJ2-5; clone_size: many; d_call: .; v_call: TRBV29-1; cdr3_nt: TGCAGCGTCCATTCCTGGGAGACCCAGTACTTC; cdr3_aa: CSVHSWETQYF
j_call: TRBJ2-5; clone_size: many; d_call: .; v_call: TRBV7-2; cdr3_nt: TGTGCCAGCAGCTATTTCGGGGGGCGGGGGGAGACCCAGTACTTC; cdr3_aa: CASSYFGGRGETQYF
j_call: TRBJ1-1; clone_size: many; d_call: .; v_call: TRBV29-1; cdr3_nt: TGCAGCGTTGGGGCGGCCATGAACACTGAAGCTTTCTTT; cdr3_aa: CSVGAAMNTEAFF
j_call: TRBJ2-5; clone_size: many; d_call: .; v_call: TRBV15; cdr3_nt: TGTGCCACCAGCACTAGCGATTTCCAAGAGACCCAGTACTTC; cdr3_aa: CATSTSDFQETQYF
j_call: TRBJ2-7; clone_size: many; d_call: TRBD2; v_call: TRBV6-1; cdr3_nt: TGTGCCAGCACCTCTAGCGGGGATTTCTACGAGCAGTACTTC; cdr3_aa: CASTSSGDFYEQYF
j_call: TRBJ1-1; clone_size: once; d_call: .; v_call: TRBV5-1; cdr3_nt: TGCGCCAGCAGCCCCTCAGGGCGCAAGGAAACTGAAGCTTTCTTT; cdr3_aa: CASSPSGRKETEAFF
j_call: TRBJ1-5; clone_size: many; d_call: .; v_call: TRBV12-3/TRBV12-4; cdr3_nt: TGTGCCAGCAGTTGGGGCCTTGAACAGCCCCAGCATTTT; cdr3_aa: CASSWGLEQPQHF
j_call: TRBJ2-7; clone_size: many; d_call: TRBD2; v_call: TRBV27; cdr3_nt: TGTGCCAGCAGTTCCCCCTTTTCAAGCGGGAGTGACGAGCAGTACTTC; cdr3_aa: CASSSPFSSGSDEQYF
j_call: TRBJ1-6; clone_size: many; d_call: .; v_call: TRBV5-4; cdr3_nt: TGTGCCAGCAGCTTGCGCAGGGAGGCTTCACCCCTCCACTTT; cdr3_aa: CASSLRREASPLHF
j_call: TRBJ1-2; clone_size: many; d_call: TRBD1; v_call: TRBV6-2/TRBV6-3; cdr3_nt: TGTGCCAGCCTCTCCTGGACAGGGGGCTATGGCTACACCTTC; cdr3_aa: CASLSWTGGYGYTF
j_call: TRBJ2-5; clone_size: .; d_call: TRBD1; v_call: TRBV12-3/TRBV12-4; cdr3_nt: TGTGCCAGCAGTCGACAGGGGGGCAAAGAGACCCAGTACTTC; cdr3_aa: CASSRQGGKETQYF
j_call: TRBJ1-2; clone_size: many; d_call: TRBD1; v_call: TRBV6-6; cdr3_nt: TGTGCCAGGACCTTGAGGGGGGACAGAACCGGTCTGGGCTATGGCTACACCTTC; cdr3_aa: CARTLRGDRTGLGYGYTF
j_call: TRBJ2-5; clone_size: many; d_call: .; v_call: TRBV12-3/TRBV12-4; cdr3_nt: TGTGCCAGCAGTCCAGGGGTGTTTGGGGCCCAAGAGACCCAGTACTTC; cdr3_aa: CASSPGVFGAQETQYF
j_call: TRBJ1-1; clone_size: many; d_call: TRBD1; v_call: TRBV7-8; cdr3_nt: TGTGCCAGCAGCTACACCGGGACAGGGCTTTCTGAAGCTTTCTTT; cdr3_aa: CASSYTGTGLSEAFF
j_call: TRBJ2-2; clone_size: many; d_call: .; v_call: TRBV3-1; cdr3_nt: TGTGCCAGCAGCCAAGGTCGGGGGATAAACACCGGGGAGCTGTTTTTT; cdr3_aa: CASSQGRGINTGELFF
j_call: TRBJ1-5; clone_size: many; d_call: .; v_call: TRBV10-3; cdr3_nt: TGTGCCATCAGTGAGCAGGGCGCAGGTCAGCCCCAGCATTTT; cdr3_aa: CAISEQGAGQPQHF
j_call: TRBJ1-1; clone_size: many; d_call: .; v_call: TRBV27; cdr3_nt: TGTGCCAGCAGTTTATTCTCGGGCACTGAAGCTTTCTTT; cdr3_aa: CASSLFSGTEAFF
j_call: TRBJ2-6; clone_size: .; d_call: .; v_call: TRBV9; cdr3_nt: TGTGCCAGCAGCATCCGAGGGATCTCTGGGGCCAACGTCCTGACTTTC; cdr3_aa: CASSIRGISGANVLTF
j_call: TRBJ1-1; clone_size: many; d_call: .; v_call: TRBV11-2; cdr3_nt: TGTGCCAGCAGCTTCCGCGGATCGAAAGCTTTCTTT; cdr3_aa: CASSFRGSKAFF
j_call: TRBJ1-5; clone_size: many; d_call: .; v_call: TRBV28; cdr3_nt: TGTGCCAGCACGAGGACAATTGTGCAGCCCCAGCATTTT; cdr3_aa: CASTRTIVQPQHF
j_call: TRBJ2-7; clone_size: many; d_call: .; v_call: TRBV29-1; cdr3_nt: TGCAGCGTTTCAGTAAGGCAGGAATACGAGCAGTACTTC; cdr3_aa: CSVSVRQEYEQYF
j_call: TRBJ2-5; clone_size: .; d_call: TRBD2; v_call: TRBV12-3/TRBV12-4; cdr3_nt: TGTGCCAGCAGTCCACGGACTAGCGGGAGACAAGAGACCCAGTACTTC; cdr3_aa: CASSPRTSGRQETQYF
j_call: TRBJ2-5; clone_size: many; d_call: .; v_call: TRBV7-2; cdr3_nt: TGTGCCAGCAGCTTTTTCGGGGGAAAAGAGACCCAGTACTTC; cdr3_aa: CASSFFGGKETQYF